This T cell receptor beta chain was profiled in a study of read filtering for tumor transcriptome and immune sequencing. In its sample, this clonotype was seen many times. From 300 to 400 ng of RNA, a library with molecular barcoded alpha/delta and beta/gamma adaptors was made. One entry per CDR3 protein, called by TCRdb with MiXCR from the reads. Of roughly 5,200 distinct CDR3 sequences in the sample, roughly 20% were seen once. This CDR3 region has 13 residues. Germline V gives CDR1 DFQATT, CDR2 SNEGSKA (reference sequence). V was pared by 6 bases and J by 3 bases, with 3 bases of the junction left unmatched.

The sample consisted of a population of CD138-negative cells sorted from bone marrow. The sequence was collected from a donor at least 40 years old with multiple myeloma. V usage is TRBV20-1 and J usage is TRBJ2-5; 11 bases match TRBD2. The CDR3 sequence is CSAWGLAEETQYF. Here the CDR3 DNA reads TGCAGTGCCTGGGGACTAGCGGAAGAGACCCAGTACTTC.